This T cell receptor (beta chain) was profiled in a study of blood T cells in healthy people across ages. Findings and caveats of the study: Long-lived donors carried more naive CD4+ cells and greater diversity than aged donors.

Germline CDR1 is SNHLY and CDR2 is FYNNEI. V was trimmed by 8 bases and J by 1 base, leaving 17 bases between them. The CDR3 spans 15 residues. Primers used in a second PCR of roughly 6 to 11 cycles were a sample-barcoded 5' primer and a J-beta primer mix. Each cDNA molecule was tagged by a template-switch adaptor that had 12 random nucleotides. TCRdb used MiXCR to reprocess the 5' RACE reads, holding one entry per CDR3 protein. The sample yields about 620,000 distinct CDR3 sequences, more than 45% seen once. Comment on this clonotype: Its target is not known.

This TCR was sampled from a woman older than 75 in good health. Material: blood. The chain has TRBV2 and TRBJ1-1; maybe TRBD1 (5 bases). The CDR3 DNA reads TGTGCCAGCTCATTTAAGGGCGGGGGGAACACTGAAGCTTTCTTT. Translating gives CASSFKGGGNTEAFF.